This T cell receptor beta chain was found in a study of cytomegalovirus exposure and HLA in healthy donors. A word on this clone: Its antigen is currently unknown.

PCR was performed using 60 Vbeta and 13 Jbeta primers. Profiling relied on immunoSEQ multiplex PCR, and the TCRdb table lists in-frame clones only, not all of them. The table for this sample gives 50,000 to 70,000 clones. Study outcomes and limitations: Earlier results showed most TCR beta V segments being productive about 87% or about 30% of the time. Roughly even sequencing depth across donors was the assumption behind the presence/absence analyses.

This CDR3 has 14 amino acids. The germline CDR1 and CDR2 sequences are SNHLY and FYNNEI. With V trimmed by 8 bases and J by 3 bases, 9 bases remained unmatched. Sequencing input: PBMCs. The clonotype originates from a man aged 50 to 60 in good health and CMV-seropositive. The rearrangement uses TRBV2 and TRBJ1-1; TRBD1 agrees at 7 bases. CDR3 DNA: TGTGCCAGCGTTAGGACAGGCCAACACACTGAAGCTTTCTTT. Translated, it gives CASVRTGQHTEAFF.